Presented here are 22 T cell receptor beta chains from one specimen sequenced in a study of cytomegalovirus exposure and HLA in healthy donors. Sequenced by immunoSEQ multiplex PCR; TCRdb stores in-frame clones only, minus some. The table includes about 250,000 clones, about 90% detected once. Sequencing was performed on PBMCs. Source of these receptors: a man aged 18-30 years in good health and CMV-seropositive.

The rearrangement joins TRBV6-6 to TRBJ2-3; no firm D call. V was clipped by 5 bases and J by 0 bases, with 9 bases between them. Germline-derived CDR1 and CDR2 are MNHNY and SVGAGI (reference sequence). This CDR3 comprises 14 residues. DNA of the CDR3: TGTGCCAGCAGTCGAACCGGTAGCACAGATACGCAGTATTTT. Encoded protein: CASSRTGSTDTQYF.

V and J are TRBV7-2 and TRBJ1-3; 7 bases line up with TRBD1. The CDR3 spans 16 residues. The junction had 9 bases not matched to a gene; V was cut back by 5 bases and J by 2 bases. Germline CDR1 is SGHTA and CDR2 is FQGNSA. The CDR3 sequence is CASSIRQGDAGNTIYF. The CDR3 nucleotides are TGTGCCAGCAGCATTAGACAGGGAGATGCTGGAAACACCATATATTTT. Full variable domain (rest looked up from reference TRBV7-2 and TRBJ1-3): GAGVSQSPSNKVTEKGKDVELRCDPISGHTALYWYRQSLGQGLEFLIYFQGNSAPDKSGLPSDRFSAERTGGSVSTLTIQRTQQEDSAVYLCASSIRQGDAGNTIYFGEGSWLTVV.

This clone has ten or more counts. This chain uses TRBV6-1 with TRBJ1-5, with D unresolved. Trimming removed 1 base at V and 7 bases at J, with 14 bases between. Germline CDR1 MNHNS, CDR2 SASEGT. The CDR3 spans 15 residues. In DNA, the CDR3 is TGTGCCAGCAGTGAAGGGACTCCGGAGGCGCAGCCCCAGCATTTT. It codes for CASSEGTPEAQPQHF.

The V call is TRBV29-1, the J call TRBJ1-1, with D tentatively TRBD1 (6 bases). This CDR3 is 13 amino acids long. Germline loops: CDR1 SQVTM, CDR2 ANQGSEA. Between the trimmed V and J ends, which lost 7 bases and 1 base, there was a span of 13 bases. The CDR3 loop is CSAQGNSNTEAFF. The CDR3 DNA reads as TGCAGCGCGCAGGGGAATTCGAACACTGAAGCTTTCTTT.

The chain has TRBV7-9 and TRBJ1-4; no clear D. CDR3 size: 14 residues. V was clipped by 1 base and J by 5 bases, with 8 bases between them. CDR1 is SEHNR, CDR2 FQNEAQ, per germline (reference sequence). CDR3 in DNA: TGTGCCAGCAGCTTAGGGACTCCCAATGAAAAACTGTTTTTT. It yields the protein CASSLGTPNEKLFF.

The chain is built from TRBV7-8 and TRBJ1-5, with 7 nucleotides matching TRBD1. CDR3 length: 14 amino acids. Germline lookup yields CDR1 SGHVS and CDR2 FQNEAQ. Losses at the gene ends were 5 bases for V and 5 bases for J; bases not matched to a gene: 6. CDR3 in DNA: TGTGCCAGCAGCCGATCAGGGGGGGATCAGCCCCAGCATTTT. It specifies CASSRSGGDQPQHF.

The chain couples TRBV5-1 to TRBJ2-5, with 10 bases fitting TRBD2. CDR1 is SGHRS, CDR2 YFSETQ, per germline. V lost 4 bases to trimming and J lost 5 bases; unmatched junction nucleotides: 2. The CDR3 is 13 amino acids. The CDR3 region has the DNA TGCGCCAGCAGCCTAGCGGGAGTGGAGACCCAGTACTTC. Encoded protein: CASSLAGVETQYF.

The V and J genes are TRBV6-5 and TRBJ1-2; weak D call: TRBD1 (6 bases). From germline, CDR1 is MNHEY and CDR2 SVGAGI. This CDR3 is 15 amino acids long. Trimming removed 6 bases from V and 1 base from J, with 15 bases in between. In DNA form, the CDR3 reads TGTGCCAGCAGGTTTGGCCCACAGGGTAACTATGGCTACACCTTC. Translated, it gives CASRFGPQGNYGYTF.

V gene TRBV6-4 combines with J gene TRBJ1-2; TRBD1 might be the D (6 bases). V gave up 6 bases and J gave up 6 bases, with 14 bases separating them. The CDR3 loop spans 13 amino acids. The germline V gene has CDR1 MRHNA and CDR2 SNTAGT. The DNA of the CDR3 is TGTGCCAGCAGGCCAGGGGTGTTCCATGGCTACACCTTC. Protein: CASRPGVFHGYTF.

The chain employs TRBV5-4 and TRBJ2-2; D is unresolved. Germline V gene data show CDR1 as SGHNT and CDR2 as YYREEE (reference sequence). Between the trimmed V and J ends, which lost 6 bases and 1 base, there was a span of 13 bases. CDR3 size: 15 residues. The CDR3 coding sequence is TGTGCCAGCACCCGGGTTGGGCGGAACACCGGGGAGCTGTTTTTT. Protein: CASTRVGRNTGELFF.

The CDR3 reads CASSSQGFGTEAFF. The DNA for the CDR3 is TGCGCCAGCAGCTCGCAGGGGTTTGGCACTGAAGCTTTCTTT. The chain combines TRBV5-1 with TRBJ1-1; tentative D call: TRBD1 (6 bases). From germline, CDR1 is SGHRS and CDR2 YFSETQ. V was cut by 3 bases and J by 4 bases, with 13 bases left in between. The CDR3 extends over 14 amino acids.

This clone was counted a single time. This chain uses TRBV11-1 with TRBJ2-4; TRBD2 is a possible D gene (6 bases). CDR3 length: 12 amino acids. Germline V gene data show CDR1 as SGHAT and CDR2 as FQDESV (reference sequence). V shed 5 bases and J shed 8 bases, with 10 bases lying between them. The CDR3 sequence: CASSLPGDIQYF. DNA for the CDR3: TGTGCCAGCAGCCTCCCGGGGGACATTCAGTACTTC.

In the case of this clone: The junction differs from germline at one of its ends, possibly a read error. V is TRBV7-9 and J is TRBJ2-2; 8 bases fit TRBD1. The CDR3 spans 16 residues. The germline CDR1 and CDR2 sequences are SEHNR and FQNEAQ (reference sequence). Here the CDR3 reads CASSFRTGSKTGELFF. The CDR3 DNA sequence: TGTGCCAGCAGCTTCCGGACAGGGTCGAAAACCGGGGAGCTGTTTTTT.

V is TRBV4-3 and J is TRBJ1-1; 9 nucleotides line up with TRBD1. This CDR3 comprises 14 residues. Germline values: CDR1 LGHNA, CDR2 YSLEER. J lost 7 bases, V lost 2 bases, and 5 bases had no gene match. The CDR3 sequence: CASSQRRGQGEAFF. In DNA, the CDR3 is TGCGCCAGCAGCCAACGAAGGGGACAGGGTGAAGCTTTCTTT.

The chain employs TRBV5-1 and TRBJ1-1; no reliable D call. Germline CDR1 reads SGHRS; CDR2 reads YFSETQ. With 0 bases removed from V and 2 bases from J, the gap between germline ends came to 5 bases. The CDR3 is 13 amino acids. The CDR3 DNA reads as TGCGCCAGCAGCTTGGGCGGTAACACTGAAGCTTTCTTT. Amino acid sequence: CASSLGGNTEAFF. Drawing the rest from reference TRBV5-1 and TRBJ1-1, the complete variable domain is KAGVTQTPRYLIKTRGQQVTLSCSPISGHRSVSWYQQTPGQGLQFLFEYFSETQRNKGNFPGRFSGRQFSNSRSEMNVSTLELGDSALYLCASSLGGNTEAFFGQGTRLTVV.

The chain links TRBV7-2 to TRBJ2-1; D gene unclear. Trimming shortened V by 6 bases and J by 2 bases, and 14 bases separated the two germline ends. Germline V CDR1 and CDR2: SGHTA, FQGNSA. CDR3 size: 15 residues. Here the CDR3 DNA reads TGTGCCAGCAGACTGGGTTTTGGGGCCTACAATGAGCAGTTCTTC. Amino acid sequence: CASRLGFGAYNEQFF.

The chain links TRBV19 to TRBJ2-1; TRBD2 is a possible D gene (6 bases). Trimming cost V 3 bases and J 8 bases, with 17 bases left between them. The CDR3 is 15 residues long. Germline values: CDR1 LNHDA, CDR2 SQIVND (reference sequence). In DNA, the CDR3 is TGTGCCAGTAGTATGGGCGGGACCCCTCCTCATGAGCAGTTCTTC. Protein: CASSMGGTPPHEQFF.

The gene calls are TRBV5-1 and TRBJ2-2, with D unresolved. Per the germline V gene, CDR1 is SGHRS and CDR2 is YFSETQ. The V end was cut by 0 bases, the J end by 1 base, with 10 bases between. This CDR3 comprises 16 residues. The CDR3 DNA reads as TGCGCCAGCAGCTTGGAGGGATCGATGAACACCGGGGAGCTGTTTTTT. Its translation: CASSLEGSMNTGELFF.

The V gene is TRBV9, the J gene TRBJ2-3, with TRBD1 matching over 7 bases. The CDR3 covers 17 residues. J gave up 0 bases and V 3 bases, and 10 bases lay outside the gene matches. The V gene's germline CDR1 is SGDLS and CDR2 YYNGEE. This CDR3 is CASSGPGTVASTDTQYF. CDR3 DNA sequence: TGTGCCAGCAGCGGTCCCGGGACAGTGGCTAGCACAGATACGCAGTATTTT.

About this clone itself: One junction end disagrees with the germline gene, perhaps due to a read error. This chain uses TRBV10-1 with TRBJ2-1, with 11 bases that match TRBD2. The CDR3 is 15 residues long. Germline V CDR1 and CDR2: WNHNN, SYGVQD (reference sequence). The CDR3 protein is CASSVGTSGYSEQFF. CDR3 DNA: TGCGCCAGCAGTGTTGGGACTAGCGGATACAGTGAGCAGTTCTTC.

Only one count was recorded for this clone. The rearrangement links TRBV2 to TRBJ2-1; 8 bases fit TRBD2. The CDR3 consists of 15 residues. The V gene's germline CDR1 is SNHLY and CDR2 FYNNEI. With 3 bases clipped from V and 8 bases from J, the junction kept 9 bases outside the gene matches. DNA for the CDR3: TGTGCCAGCAGTGAGGGAACTAGCGGTAGGGATGAGCAGTTCTTC. Amino acids: CASSEGTSGRDEQFF.

The genes are TRBV29-1 and TRBJ2-5; the D is unclear. CDR1 SQVTM and CDR2 ANQGSEA come from the germline V gene. The germline V and J ends were trimmed by 0 bases and 5 bases, with 13 bases remaining between them. The CDR3 runs to 14 residues. The CDR3 DNA reads as TGCAGCGTTGAAGACCTGGACGGGTGGGAGACCCAGTACTTC. Its translation is CSVEDLDGWETQYF.